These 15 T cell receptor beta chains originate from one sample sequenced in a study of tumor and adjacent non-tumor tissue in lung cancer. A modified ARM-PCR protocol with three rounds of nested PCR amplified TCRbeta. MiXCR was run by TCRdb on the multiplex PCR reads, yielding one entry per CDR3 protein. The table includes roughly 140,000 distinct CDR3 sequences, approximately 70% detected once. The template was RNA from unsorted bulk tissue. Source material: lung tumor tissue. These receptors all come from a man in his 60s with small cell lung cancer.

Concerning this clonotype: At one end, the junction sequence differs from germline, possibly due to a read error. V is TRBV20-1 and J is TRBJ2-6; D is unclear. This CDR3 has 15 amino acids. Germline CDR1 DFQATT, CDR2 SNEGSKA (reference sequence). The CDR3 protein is CSASEAPSAANVLTF. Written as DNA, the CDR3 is TGCAGTGCTAGTGAGGCCCCCTCTGCGGCCAACGTCCTGACTTTC.

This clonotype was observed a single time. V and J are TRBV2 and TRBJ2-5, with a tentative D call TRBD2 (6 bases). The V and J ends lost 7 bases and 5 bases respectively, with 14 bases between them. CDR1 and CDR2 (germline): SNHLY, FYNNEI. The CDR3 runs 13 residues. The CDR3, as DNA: TGTGCCAGCAACGTGGGAGGTCGGGAGACCCAGTACTTC. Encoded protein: CASNVGGRETQYF.

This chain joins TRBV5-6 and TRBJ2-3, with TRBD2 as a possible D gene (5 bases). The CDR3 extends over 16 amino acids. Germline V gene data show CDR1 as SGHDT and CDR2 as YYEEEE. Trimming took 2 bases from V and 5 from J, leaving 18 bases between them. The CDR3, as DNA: TGTGCCAGCAGCTTCCGGTGCGGACTCAAGGTAGATACGCAGTATTTT. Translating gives CASSFRCGLKVDTQYF.

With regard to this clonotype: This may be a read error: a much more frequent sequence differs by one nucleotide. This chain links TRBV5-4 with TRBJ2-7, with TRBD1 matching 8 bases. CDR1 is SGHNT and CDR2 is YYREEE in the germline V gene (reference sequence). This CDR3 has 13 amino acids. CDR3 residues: CASSPGTGDEQCF. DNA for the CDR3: TGTGCCAGCAGTCCCGGGACAGGAGACGAGCAGTGCTTC.

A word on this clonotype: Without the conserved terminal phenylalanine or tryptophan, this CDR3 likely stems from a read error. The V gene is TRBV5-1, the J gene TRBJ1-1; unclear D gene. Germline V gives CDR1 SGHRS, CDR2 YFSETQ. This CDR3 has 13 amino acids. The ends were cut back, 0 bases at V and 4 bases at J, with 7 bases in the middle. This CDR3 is CASSLEGSTEAFV. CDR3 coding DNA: TGCGCCAGCAGCTTGGAAGGGAGCACTGAAGCTTTCGTT.

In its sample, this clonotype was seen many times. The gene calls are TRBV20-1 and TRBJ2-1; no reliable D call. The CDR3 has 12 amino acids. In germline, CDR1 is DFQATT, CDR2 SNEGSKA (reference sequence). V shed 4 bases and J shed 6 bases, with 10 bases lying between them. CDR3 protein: CSAMESPNEQFF. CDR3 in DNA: TGCAGTGCTATGGAGAGCCCCAATGAGCAGTTCTTC.

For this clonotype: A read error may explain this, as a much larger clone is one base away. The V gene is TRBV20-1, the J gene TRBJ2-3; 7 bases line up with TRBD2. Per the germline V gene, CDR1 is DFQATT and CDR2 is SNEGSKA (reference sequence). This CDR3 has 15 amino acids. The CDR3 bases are TGCAATGCTACCTCCCGGCGGGAGTTCTCAGATACGCAGTATTTT. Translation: CNATSRREFSDTQYF.

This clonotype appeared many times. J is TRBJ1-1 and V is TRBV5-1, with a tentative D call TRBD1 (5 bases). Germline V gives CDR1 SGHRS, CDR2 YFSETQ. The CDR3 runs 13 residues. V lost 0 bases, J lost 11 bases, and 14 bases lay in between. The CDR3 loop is CASSLERRGAAFF. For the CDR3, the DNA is TGCGCCAGCAGCTTGGAAAGGCGGGGCGCGGCTTTCTTT.

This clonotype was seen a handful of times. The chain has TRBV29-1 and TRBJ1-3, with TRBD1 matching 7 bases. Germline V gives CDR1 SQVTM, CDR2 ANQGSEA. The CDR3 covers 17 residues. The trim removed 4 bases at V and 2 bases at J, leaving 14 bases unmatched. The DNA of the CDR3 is TGCAGCGTTGTCCCCTTCGACAGGGCCTTTACTGGAAACACCATATATTTT. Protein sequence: CSVVPFDRAFTGNTIYF.

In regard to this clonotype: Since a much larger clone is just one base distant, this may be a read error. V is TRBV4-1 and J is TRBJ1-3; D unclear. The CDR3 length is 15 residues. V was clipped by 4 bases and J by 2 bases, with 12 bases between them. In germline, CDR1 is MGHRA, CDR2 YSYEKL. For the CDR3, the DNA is TGCGCCAGCAGCCCACATGGAGAGACTGGAAACACCATATATTTT. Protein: CASSPHGETGNTIYF.

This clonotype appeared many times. The CDR3 DNA is TGTGCCAGCAGTTTCCAGGGGTCGGGTACTGAAGCTTTCTTT. Protein sequence: CASSFQGSGTEAFF. The chain employs TRBV12-3 or TRBV12-4 and TRBJ1-1; a possible D gene is TRBD1 (6 bases). The ends were cut back, 3 bases at V and 5 bases at J, with 13 bases in the middle. The CDR3 has 14 amino acids.

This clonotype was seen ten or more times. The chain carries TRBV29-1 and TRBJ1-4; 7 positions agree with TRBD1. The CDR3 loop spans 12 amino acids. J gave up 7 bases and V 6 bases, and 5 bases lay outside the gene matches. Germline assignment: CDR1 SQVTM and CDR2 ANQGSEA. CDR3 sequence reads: CSVRGRGEKLFF. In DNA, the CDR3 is TGCAGCGTAAGGGGGCGCGGTGAAAAACTGTTTTTT.

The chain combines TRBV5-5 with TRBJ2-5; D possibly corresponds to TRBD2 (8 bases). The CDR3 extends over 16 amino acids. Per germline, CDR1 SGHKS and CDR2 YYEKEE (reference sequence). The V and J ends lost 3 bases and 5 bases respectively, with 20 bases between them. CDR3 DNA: TGTGCCAGCAGCTCCATTCCGGGACTAGGGGGCGAGACCCAGTACTTC. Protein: CASSSIPGLGGETQYF.

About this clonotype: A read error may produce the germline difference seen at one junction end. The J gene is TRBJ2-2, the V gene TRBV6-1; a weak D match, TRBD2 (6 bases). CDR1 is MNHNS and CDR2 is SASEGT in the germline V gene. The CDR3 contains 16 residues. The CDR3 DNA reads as TGTGCCAGCAGCCGACTAGAGGGAGGAACCACGTGGGAGCTATTTTTT. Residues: CASSRLEGGTTWELFF.

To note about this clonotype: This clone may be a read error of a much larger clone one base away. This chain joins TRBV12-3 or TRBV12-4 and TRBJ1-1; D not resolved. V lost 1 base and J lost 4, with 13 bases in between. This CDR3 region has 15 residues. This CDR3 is CASSLEIGGGTEAFF. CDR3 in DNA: TGTGCCAGCAGTTTAGAGATAGGCGGAGGCACTGAAGCTTTCTTT.